This T cell receptor beta chain was identified during a study of blood T cell repertoires in COVID-19. Study in general: Sites in the United States, Italy and Spain provided acute and convalescent COVID-19 samples. The analysed material was cDNA or gDNA that came from T cells, B-cell-depleted T cells, or PBMCs.

The ends lost 6 bases at V and 3 bases at J; junction bases unmatched: 2. CDR3 length equals 13 residues. CDR1 is LGHNT and CDR2 is FRNRAP in the germline V gene. The assay was immunoSEQ multiplex PCR, and TCRdb's table has in-frame clones only and misses some. The data show 50,000 to 80,000 clones, over 75% seen once. The rearrangement links TRBV12-5 to TRBJ1-1; TRBD1 matches 9 bases. The TCR originated in a woman older than 75 with active COVID-19. The sample taken for sequencing was peripheral blood. The CDR3 nucleotides are TGTGCTAGTGGCCGGGACAGGGACACTGAAGCTTTCTTT. Translated: CASGRDRDTEAFF.